This TCR beta chain was recovered during a study of blood T cells in healthy people across ages. Findings of the study overall: Per million T cells, TCR beta diversity dropped roughly linearly as age increased. It was found that TCR beta diversity correlated strongly with the percentage of naive T cells.

Points on this clonotype: Its antigen is currently unknown.

With a J-beta primer mix and a sample-barcoded 5' primer, a second PCR ran about 7 to 12 cycles. In TCRdb, the 5' RACE reads were re-called with MiXCR into one record per CDR3 protein. This table has approximately 900,000 distinct CDR3 sequences, 25% to 35% appearing once. This CDR3 has 16 residues. V was pared by 5 bases and J by 4 bases, with 6 bases of the junction left unmatched. CDR1 SGHTA and CDR2 FQGNSA come from the germline V gene. These data also featured in a second study, about T cells of mothers and their children.

This sequence originates from a woman aged 40 to 50 in good health. The sequencing sample was made of blood. This chain joins TRBV7-2 and TRBJ2-6; 9 bases map to TRBD1. The CDR3 loop reads CASSRTGGSGANVLTF. In DNA form, the CDR3 reads TGTGCCAGCAGCAGAACAGGGGGCTCCGGGGCCAACGTCCTGACTTTC.